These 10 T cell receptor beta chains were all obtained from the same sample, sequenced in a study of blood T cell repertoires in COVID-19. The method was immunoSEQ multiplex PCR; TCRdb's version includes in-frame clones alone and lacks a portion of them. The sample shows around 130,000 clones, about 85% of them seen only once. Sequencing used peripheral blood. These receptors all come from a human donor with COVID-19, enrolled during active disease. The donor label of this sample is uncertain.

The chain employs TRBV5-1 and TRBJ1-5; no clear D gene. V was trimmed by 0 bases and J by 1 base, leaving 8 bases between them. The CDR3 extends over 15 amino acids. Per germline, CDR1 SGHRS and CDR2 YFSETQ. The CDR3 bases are TGCGCCAGCAGCTTGGCGGGAATGAGCAATCAGCCCCAGCATTTT. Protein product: CASSLAGMSNQPQHF. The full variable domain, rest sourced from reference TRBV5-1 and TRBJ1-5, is KAGVTQTPRYLIKTRGQQVTLSCSPISGHRSVSWYQQTPGQGLQFLFEYFSETQRNKGNFPGRFSGRQFSNSRSEMNVSTLELGDSALYLCASSLAGMSNQPQHFGDGTRLSIL.

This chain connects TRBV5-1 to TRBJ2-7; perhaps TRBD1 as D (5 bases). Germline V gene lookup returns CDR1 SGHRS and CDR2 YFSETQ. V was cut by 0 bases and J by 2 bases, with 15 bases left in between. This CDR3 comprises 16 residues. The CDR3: CASSLVGRVNTYEQYF. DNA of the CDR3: TGCGCCAGCAGCTTGGTAGGCAGGGTCAACACCTACGAGCAGTACTTC.

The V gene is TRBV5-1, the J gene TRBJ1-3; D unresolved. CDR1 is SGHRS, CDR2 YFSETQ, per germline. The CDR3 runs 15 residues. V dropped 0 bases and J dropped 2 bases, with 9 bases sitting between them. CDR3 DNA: TGCGCCAGCAGCTTGGGGGCAGGCCCTGGAAACACCATATATTTT. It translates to CASSLGAGPGNTIYF. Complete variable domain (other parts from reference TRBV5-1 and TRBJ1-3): KAGVTQTPRYLIKTRGQQVTLSCSPISGHRSVSWYQQTPGQGLQFLFEYFSETQRNKGNFPGRFSGRQFSNSRSEMNVSTLELGDSALYLCASSLGAGPGNTIYFGEGSWLTVV.

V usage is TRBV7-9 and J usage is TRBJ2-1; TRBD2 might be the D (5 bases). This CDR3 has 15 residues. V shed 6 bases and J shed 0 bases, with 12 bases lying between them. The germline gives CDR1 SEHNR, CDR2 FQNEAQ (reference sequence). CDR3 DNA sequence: TGTGCCAGCAGTGGCGAGCGGAGCTCCTACAATGAGCAGTTCTTC. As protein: CASSGERSSYNEQFF.

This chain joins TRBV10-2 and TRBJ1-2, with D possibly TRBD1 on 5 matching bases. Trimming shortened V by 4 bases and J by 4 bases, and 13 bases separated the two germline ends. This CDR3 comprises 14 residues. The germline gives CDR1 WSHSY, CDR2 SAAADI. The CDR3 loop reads CASSAREALYGYTF. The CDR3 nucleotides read TGCGCCAGCAGTGCCAGGGAGGCTCTCTATGGCTACACCTTC.

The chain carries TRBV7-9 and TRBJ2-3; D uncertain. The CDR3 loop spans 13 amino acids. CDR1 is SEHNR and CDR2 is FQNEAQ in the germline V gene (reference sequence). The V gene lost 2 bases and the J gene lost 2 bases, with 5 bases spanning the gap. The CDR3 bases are TGTGCCAGCAGCTTAAGAGACACAGATACGCAGTATTTT. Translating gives CASSLRDTDTQYF.

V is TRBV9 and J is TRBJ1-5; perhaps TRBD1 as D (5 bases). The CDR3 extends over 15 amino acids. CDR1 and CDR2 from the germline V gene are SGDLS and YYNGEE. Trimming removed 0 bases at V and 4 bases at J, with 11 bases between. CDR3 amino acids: CASSVEAGINQPQHF. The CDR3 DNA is TGTGCCAGCAGCGTAGAGGCAGGGATTAATCAGCCCCAGCATTTT.

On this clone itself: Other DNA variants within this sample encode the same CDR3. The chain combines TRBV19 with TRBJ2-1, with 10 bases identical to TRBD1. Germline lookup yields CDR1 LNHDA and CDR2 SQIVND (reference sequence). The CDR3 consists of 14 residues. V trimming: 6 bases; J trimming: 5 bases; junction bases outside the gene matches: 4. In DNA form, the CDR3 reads TGTGCCAGTAGCTTCGGACAGGGGGACAATGAGCAGTTCTTC. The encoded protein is CASSFGQGDNEQFF. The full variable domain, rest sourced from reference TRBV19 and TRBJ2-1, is DGGITQSPKYLFRKEGQNVTLSCEQNLNHDAMYWYRQDPGQGLRLIYYSQIVNDFQKGDIAEGYSVSREKKESFPLTVTSAQKNPTAFYLCASSFGQGDNEQFFGPGTRLTVL.

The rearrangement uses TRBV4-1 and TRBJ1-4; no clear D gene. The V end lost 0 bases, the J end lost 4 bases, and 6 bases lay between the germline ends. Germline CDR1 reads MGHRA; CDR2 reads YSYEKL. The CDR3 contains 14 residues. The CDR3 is CASSQEHRNEKLFF. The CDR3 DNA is TGCGCCAGCAGCCAAGAACACCGTAATGAAAAACTGTTTTTT.

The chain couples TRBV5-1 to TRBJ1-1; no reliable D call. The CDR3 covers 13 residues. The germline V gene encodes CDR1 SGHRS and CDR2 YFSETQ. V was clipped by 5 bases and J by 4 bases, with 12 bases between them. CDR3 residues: CASSQNTGTEAFF. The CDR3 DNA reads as TGCGCCAGCAGTCAAAATACGGGCACTGAAGCTTTCTTT.